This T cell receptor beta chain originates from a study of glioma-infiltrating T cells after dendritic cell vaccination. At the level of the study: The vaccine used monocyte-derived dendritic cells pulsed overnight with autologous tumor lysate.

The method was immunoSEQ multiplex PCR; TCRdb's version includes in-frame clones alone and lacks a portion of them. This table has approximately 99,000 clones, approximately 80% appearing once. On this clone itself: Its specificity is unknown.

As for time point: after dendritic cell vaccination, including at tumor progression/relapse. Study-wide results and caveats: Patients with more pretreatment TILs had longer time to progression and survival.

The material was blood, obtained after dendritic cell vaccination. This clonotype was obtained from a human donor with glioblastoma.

CDR3 in DNA: TGCAGCGTTCGCGGGGTGCGGAACACTGAAGCTTTCTTT. Translating it yields CSVRGVRNTEAFF. The genes are TRBV29-1 and TRBJ1-1; D is unresolved. The CDR3 consists of 13 residues. V lost 5 bases, J lost 1 base, and 11 bases lay in between. Germline CDR1 is SQVTM and CDR2 is ANQGSEA. The full variable domain, in which reference TRBV29-1 and TRBJ1-1 provide the parts outside the CDR3, is SAVISQKPSRDICQRGTSLTIQCQVDSQVTMMFWYRQQPGQSLTLIATANQGSEATYESGFVIDKFPISRPNLTFSTLTVSNMSPEDSSIYLCSVRGVRNTEAFFGQGTRLTVV.